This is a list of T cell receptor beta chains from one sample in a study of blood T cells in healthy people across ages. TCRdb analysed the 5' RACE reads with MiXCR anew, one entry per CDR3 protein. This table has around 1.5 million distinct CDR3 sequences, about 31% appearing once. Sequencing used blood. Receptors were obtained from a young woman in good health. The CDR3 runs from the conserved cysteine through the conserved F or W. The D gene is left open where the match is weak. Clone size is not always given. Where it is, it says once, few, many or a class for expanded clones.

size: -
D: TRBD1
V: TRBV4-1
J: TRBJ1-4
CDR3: CASSHGRDRANEKLFF
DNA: TGCGCCAGCAGCCACGGCCGGGACAGGGCTAATGAAAAACTGTTTTTT

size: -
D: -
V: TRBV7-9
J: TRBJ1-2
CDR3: CTSSPDFNYGYTF
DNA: TGTACCAGCAGCCCGGACTTTAACTATGGCTACACCTTC

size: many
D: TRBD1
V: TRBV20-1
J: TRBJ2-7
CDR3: CSAKGQSYEQYF
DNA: TGCAGTGCAAAGGGACAGTCCTACGAGCAGTACTTC

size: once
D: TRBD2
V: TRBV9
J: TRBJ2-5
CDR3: CASSVGSSGRRETQYF
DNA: TGTGCCAGCAGCGTAGGCTCTAGCGGGAGACGAGAGACCCAGTACTTC

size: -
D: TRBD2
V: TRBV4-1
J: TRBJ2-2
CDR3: CASSRRTSGVTGELFF
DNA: TGCGCCAGCAGCCGAAGGACTAGCGGTGTCACCGGGGAGCTGTTTTTT

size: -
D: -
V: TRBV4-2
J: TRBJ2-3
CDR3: CASSQDPGEADTQYF
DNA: TGTGCCAGCAGCCAAGATCCTGGGGAAGCCGATACGCAGTATTTT

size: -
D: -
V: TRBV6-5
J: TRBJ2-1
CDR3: CASSYSMVAYNEQFF
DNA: TGTGCCAGCAGTTACTCGATGGTTGCCTACAATGAGCAGTTCTTC

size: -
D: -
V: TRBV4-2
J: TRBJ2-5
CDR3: CASSPPEGGPETQYF
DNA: TGTGCCAGCAGTCCGCCCGAGGGGGGGCCGGAGACCCAGTACTTC

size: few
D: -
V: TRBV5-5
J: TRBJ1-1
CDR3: CASAGASPNTEAFF
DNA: TGTGCCAGCGCCGGGGCGAGTCCGAACACTGAAGCTTTCTTT

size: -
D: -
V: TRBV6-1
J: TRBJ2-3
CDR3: CASTSGNYQPAQYF
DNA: TGTGCCAGCACCTCAGGGAACTACCAGCCAGCGCAGTATTTT